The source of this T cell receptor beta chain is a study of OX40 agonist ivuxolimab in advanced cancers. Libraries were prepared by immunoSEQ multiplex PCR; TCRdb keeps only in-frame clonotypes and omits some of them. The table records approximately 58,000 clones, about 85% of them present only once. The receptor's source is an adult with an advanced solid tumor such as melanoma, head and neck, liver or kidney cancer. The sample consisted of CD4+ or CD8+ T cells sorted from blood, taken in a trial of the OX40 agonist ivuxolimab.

The CDR3 sequence is CAISEGRRDGYTF. The DNA for the CDR3 is TGTGCCATCAGTGAAGGTCGTCGGGATGGCTACACCTTC. The V gene is TRBV10-3, the J gene TRBJ1-2; no firm D call. CDR1 is ENHRY and CDR2 is SYGVKD in the germline V gene. V dropped 3 bases and J dropped 6 bases, with 11 bases sitting between them. There are 13 residues in the CDR3.